What follows are 3 T cell receptor beta chains derived from one specimen sequenced in a study of blood T cell repertoires in COVID-19. Only in-frame clones appear in the TCRdb table, and some are missing; sequencing was by immunoSEQ multiplex PCR. Altogether about 260,000 clones are present, approximately 86% being singletons, with the ten largest covering around 5.1%. The source material was peripheral blood. Receptors were obtained from a woman between 55 and 75 years old with COVID-19, enrolled during active disease.

The V and J genes are TRBV30 and TRBJ1-1, with D possibly being TRBD1 (6 bases). The V gene lost 5 bases and the J gene lost 6 bases, with 31 bases spanning the gap. Looked up from germline, CDR1 is GTSNPN and CDR2 is SVGIG (reference sequence). This CDR3 is built from 18 residues. The CDR3 nucleotides are TGTGCCTGGGGACGAGCGGGGGGCGTTAGTCGTATTCTGGCTGAAGCTTTCTTT. Its translation: CAWGRAGGVSRILAEAFF.

The chain is built from TRBV5-5 and TRBJ2-1; 8 positions agree with TRBD2. CDR3 size: 15 residues. V gave up 3 bases and J gave up 7 bases; unmatched junction bases: 9. Germline V lookup: CDR1 SGHKS, CDR2 YYEKEE (reference sequence). The CDR3: CASSSLAGLGNEQFF. CDR3 DNA: TGTGCCAGCAGCTCCTTAGCGGGACTGGGAAATGAGCAGTTCTTC.

The CDR3: CASSFASGRAGNEQFF. The CDR3, as DNA: TGTGCCAGCAGTTTCGCTAGCGGGAGGGCCGGCAATGAGCAGTTCTTC. V usage is TRBV6-2 or TRBV6-3 and J usage is TRBJ2-1, with 12 bases aligning to TRBD2. The germline CDR1 and CDR2 sequences are MNHEY and SVGEGT. The V and J ends lost 4 bases and 6 bases, in that order; junction bases with no gene match: 7. CDR3 length: 16 amino acids.